The sequence of this T cell receptor (beta chain) was determined in a study of siplizumab effects on memory and regulatory T cells. Points from the study as a whole: Relative to controls at roughly 30%, mappable alloreactive CD4+ clones exhibited a mean Treg-derived proportion of approximately 70% with siplizumab. Naive T cells, seemingly more diverse than memory cells, seemed major alloresponse contributors. Significant reduction of alloreactive sequences traceable to unstimulated CD4+ memory cells was observed with siplizumab.

This clone occurred a few times. The target antigen is unknown. V dropped 5 bases and J dropped 1 base, with 6 bases sitting between them. The CDR3 sequence is 12 residues long. The germline gives CDR1 GTSNPN, CDR2 SVGIG (reference sequence). The assay was immunoSEQ multiplex PCR, and TCRdb's table has in-frame clones only and misses some. The profile shows approximately 65,000 clones, 70% to 90% of them singletons. The J gene is TRBJ1-3, the V gene TRBV30; D remains ambiguous. This receptor was taken from a human donor in good health. Source material: memory CD4+ T cells sorted from blood. CDR3 protein: CAWDVSGNTIYF. CDR3 coding DNA: TGTGCCTGGGACGTTTCTGGAAACACCATATATTTT.